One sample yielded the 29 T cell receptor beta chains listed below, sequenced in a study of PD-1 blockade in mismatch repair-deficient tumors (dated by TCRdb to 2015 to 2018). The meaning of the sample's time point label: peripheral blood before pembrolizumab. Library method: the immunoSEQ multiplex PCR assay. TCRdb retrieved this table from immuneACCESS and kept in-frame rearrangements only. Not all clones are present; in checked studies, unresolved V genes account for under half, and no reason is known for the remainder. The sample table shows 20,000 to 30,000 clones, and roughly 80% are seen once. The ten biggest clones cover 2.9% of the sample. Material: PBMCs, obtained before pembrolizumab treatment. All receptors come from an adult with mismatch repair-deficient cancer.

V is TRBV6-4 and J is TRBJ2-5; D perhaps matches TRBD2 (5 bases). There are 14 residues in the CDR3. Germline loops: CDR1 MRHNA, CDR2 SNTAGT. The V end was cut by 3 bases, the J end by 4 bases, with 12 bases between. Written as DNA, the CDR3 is TGTGCCAGCAGTGATCGACTATGCCTAGAGACCCAGTACTTC. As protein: CASSDRLCLETQYF.

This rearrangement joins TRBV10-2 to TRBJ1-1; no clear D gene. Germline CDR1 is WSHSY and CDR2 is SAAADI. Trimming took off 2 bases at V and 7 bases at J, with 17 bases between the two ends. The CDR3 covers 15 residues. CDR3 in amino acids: CASSERRQALSEAFF. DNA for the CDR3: TGCGCCAGCAGTGAGAGGAGGCAGGCACTCAGTGAAGCTTTCTTT.

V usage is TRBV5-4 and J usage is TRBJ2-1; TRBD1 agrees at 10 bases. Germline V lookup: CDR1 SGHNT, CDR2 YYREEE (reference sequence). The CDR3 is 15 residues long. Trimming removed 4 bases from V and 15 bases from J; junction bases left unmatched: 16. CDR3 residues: CASSRTGGSIPFGFF. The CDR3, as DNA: TGTGCCAGCAGCCGGACAGGGGGAAGTATACCTTTTGGGTTCTTC.

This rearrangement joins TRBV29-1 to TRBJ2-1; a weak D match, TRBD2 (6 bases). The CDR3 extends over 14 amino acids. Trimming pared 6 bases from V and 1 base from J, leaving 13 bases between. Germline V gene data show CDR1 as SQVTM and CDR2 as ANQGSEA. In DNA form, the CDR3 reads TGCAGCGTCGCGGGGAGTACGTCCTACAATGAGCAGTTCTTC. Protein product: CSVAGSTSYNEQFF.

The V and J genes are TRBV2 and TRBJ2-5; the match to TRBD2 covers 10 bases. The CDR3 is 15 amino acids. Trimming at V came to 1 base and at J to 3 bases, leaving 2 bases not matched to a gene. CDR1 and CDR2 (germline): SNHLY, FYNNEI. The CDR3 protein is CASSEVLAGEETQYF. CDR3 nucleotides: TGTGCCAGCAGTGAAGTTCTAGCGGGAGAAGAGACCCAGTACTTC.

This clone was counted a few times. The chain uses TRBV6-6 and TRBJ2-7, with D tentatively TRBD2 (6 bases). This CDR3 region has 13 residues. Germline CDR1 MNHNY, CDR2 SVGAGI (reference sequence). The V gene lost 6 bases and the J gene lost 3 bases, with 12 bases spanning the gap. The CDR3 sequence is CASSVEGLYEQYF. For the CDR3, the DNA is TGTGCCAGCAGCGTGGAGGGCCTCTACGAGCAGTACTTC.

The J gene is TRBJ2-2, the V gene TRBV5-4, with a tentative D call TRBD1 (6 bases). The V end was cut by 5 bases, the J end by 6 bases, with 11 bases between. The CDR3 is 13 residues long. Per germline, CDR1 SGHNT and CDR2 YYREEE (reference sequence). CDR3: CASSSQGPGELFF. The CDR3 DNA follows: TGTGCCAGCAGTTCCCAGGGGCCCGGGGAGCTGTTTTTT.

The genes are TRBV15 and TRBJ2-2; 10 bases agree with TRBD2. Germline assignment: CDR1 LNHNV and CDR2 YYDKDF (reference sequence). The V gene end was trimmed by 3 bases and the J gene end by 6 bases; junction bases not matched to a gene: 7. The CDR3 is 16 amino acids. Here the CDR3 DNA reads TGTGCCACCAGCAGGAGAAGCGGGAGGGCCGCCGGGGAGCTGTTTTTT. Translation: CATSRRSGRAAGELFF.

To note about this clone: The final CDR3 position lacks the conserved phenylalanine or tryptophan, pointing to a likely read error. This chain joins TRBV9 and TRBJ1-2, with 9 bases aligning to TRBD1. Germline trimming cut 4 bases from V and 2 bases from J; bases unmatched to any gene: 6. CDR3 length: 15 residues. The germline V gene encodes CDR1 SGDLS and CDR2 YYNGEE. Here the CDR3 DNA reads TGTGCCAGCAGCCCACAGACAGGGGGGAACTATGGCTACACCCTC. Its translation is CASSPQTGGNYGYTL.

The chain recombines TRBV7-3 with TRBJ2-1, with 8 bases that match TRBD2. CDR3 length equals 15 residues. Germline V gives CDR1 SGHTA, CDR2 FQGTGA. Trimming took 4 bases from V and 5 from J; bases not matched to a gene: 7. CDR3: CASSSFGTRDNEQFF. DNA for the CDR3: TGTGCCAGCAGCTCCTTCGGGACTAGGGACAATGAGCAGTTCTTC.

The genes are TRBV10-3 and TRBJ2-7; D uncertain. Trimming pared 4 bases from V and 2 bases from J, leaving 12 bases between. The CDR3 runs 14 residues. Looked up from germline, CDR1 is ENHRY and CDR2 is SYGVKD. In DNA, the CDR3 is TGTGCCATCAGTGGTCAGGTGGCCACCTACGAGCAGTACTTC. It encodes CAISGQVATYEQYF.

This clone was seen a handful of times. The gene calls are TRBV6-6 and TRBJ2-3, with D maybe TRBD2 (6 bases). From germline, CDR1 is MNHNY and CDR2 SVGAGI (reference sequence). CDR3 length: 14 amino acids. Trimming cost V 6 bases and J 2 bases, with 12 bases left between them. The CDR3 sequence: CASRPTSPTDTQYF. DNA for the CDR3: TGTGCCAGCAGGCCGACTAGTCCCACAGATACGCAGTATTTT.

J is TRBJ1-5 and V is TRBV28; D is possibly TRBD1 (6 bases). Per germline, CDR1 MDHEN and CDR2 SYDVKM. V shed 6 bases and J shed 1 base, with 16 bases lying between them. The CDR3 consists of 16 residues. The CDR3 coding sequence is TGTGCCAGCAGCATACCCCAGGGGTTGAGCAATCAGCCCCAGCATTTT. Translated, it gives CASSIPQGLSNQPQHF.

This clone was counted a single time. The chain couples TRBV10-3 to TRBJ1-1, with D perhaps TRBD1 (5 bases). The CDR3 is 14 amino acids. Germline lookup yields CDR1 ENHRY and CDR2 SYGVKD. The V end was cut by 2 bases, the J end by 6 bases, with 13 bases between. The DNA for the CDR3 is TGTGCCATCAGTGAGGCCGGGGGAAGGGCTGAAGCTTTCTTT. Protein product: CAISEAGGRAEAFF.

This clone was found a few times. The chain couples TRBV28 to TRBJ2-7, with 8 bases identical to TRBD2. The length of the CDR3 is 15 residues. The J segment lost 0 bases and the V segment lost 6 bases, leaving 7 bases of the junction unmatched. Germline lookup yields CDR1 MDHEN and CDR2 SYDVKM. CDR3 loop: CASSLLAASSYEQYF. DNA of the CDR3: TGTGCCAGCAGCCTACTAGCGGCTAGCTCCTACGAGCAGTACTTC.

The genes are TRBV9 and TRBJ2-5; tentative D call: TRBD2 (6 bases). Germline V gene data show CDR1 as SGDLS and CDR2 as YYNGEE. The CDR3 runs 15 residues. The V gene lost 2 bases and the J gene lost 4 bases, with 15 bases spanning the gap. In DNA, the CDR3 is TGTGCCAGCAGCGTTTCGGGAGCGGTAGGAGAGACCCAGTACTTC. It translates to CASSVSGAVGETQYF.

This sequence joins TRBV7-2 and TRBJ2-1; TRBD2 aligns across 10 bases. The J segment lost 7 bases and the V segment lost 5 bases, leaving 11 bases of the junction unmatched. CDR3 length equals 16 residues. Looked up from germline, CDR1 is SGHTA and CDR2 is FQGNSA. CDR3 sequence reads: CASSPGGLAGVNEQFF. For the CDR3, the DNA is TGTGCCAGCAGCCCAGGCGGGCTAGCGGGAGTAAATGAGCAGTTCTTC.

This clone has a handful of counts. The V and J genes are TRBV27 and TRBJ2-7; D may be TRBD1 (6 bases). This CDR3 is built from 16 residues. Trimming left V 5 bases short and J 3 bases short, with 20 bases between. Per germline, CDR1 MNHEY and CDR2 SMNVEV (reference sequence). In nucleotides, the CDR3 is TGTGCCAGCAGTCCCGACGGCCCCAGAGGGGGCTACGAGCAGTACTTC. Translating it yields CASSPDGPRGGYEQYF.

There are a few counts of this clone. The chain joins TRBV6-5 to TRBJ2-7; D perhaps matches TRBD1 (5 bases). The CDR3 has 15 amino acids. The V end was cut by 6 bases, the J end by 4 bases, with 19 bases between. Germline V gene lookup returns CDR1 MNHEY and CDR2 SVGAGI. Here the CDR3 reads CASSDHGQGKYEQYF. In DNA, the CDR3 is TGTGCCAGCAGCGACCACGGGCAGGGAAAATACGAGCAGTACTTC.

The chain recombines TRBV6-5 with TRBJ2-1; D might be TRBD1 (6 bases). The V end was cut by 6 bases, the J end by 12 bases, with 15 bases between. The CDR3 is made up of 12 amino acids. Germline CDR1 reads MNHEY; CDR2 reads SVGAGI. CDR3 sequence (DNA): TGTGCCAGCAGCACAGGGCCCTATGGGCAGTTCTTC. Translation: CASSTGPYGQFF.

CDR3 residues: CASSLGLDPRQETQYF. The CDR3 bases are TGTGCCAGCAGCTTGGGACTAGATCCCCGGCAAGAGACCCAGTACTTC. This chain connects TRBV7-6 to TRBJ2-5; 8 positions match TRBD2. This CDR3 spans 16 amino acids. The ends lost 3 bases at V and 2 bases at J; junction bases unmatched: 8. Germline V gene data show CDR1 as SGHVS and CDR2 as FNYEAQ.

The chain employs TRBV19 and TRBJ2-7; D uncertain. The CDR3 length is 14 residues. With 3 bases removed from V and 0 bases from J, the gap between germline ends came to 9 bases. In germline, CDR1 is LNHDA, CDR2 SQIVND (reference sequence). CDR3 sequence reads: CASSITHSSYEQYF. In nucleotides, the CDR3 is TGTGCCAGTAGTATTACTCACAGCTCCTACGAGCAGTACTTC.

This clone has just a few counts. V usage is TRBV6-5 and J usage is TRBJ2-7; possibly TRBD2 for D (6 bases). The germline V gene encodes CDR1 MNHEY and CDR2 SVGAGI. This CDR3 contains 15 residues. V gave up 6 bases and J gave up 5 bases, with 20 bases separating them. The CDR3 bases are TGTGCCAGCAGCGGATTGGGGGGTGTAAGGAACGAGCAGTACTTC. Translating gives CASSGLGGVRNEQYF.

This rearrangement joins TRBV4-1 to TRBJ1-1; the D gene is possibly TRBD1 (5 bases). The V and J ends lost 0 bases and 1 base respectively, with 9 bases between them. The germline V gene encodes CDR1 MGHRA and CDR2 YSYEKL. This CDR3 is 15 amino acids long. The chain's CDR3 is CASSQDGAGNTEAFF. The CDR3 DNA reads TGCGCCAGCAGCCAAGATGGGGCCGGGAACACTGAAGCTTTCTTT.

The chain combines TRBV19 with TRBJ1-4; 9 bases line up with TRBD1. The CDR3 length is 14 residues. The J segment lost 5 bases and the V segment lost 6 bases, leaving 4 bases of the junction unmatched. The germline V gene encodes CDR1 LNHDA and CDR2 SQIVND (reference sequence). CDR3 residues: CASRVTGGNEKLFF. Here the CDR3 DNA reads TGTGCCAGTAGGGTGACAGGGGGAAATGAAAAACTGTTTTTT.

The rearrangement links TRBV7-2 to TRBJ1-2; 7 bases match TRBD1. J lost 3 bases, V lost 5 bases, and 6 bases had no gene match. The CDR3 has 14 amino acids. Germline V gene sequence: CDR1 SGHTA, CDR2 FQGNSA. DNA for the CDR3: TGTGCCAGCAGCCGCCCCGGGACAGACTATGGCTACACCTTC. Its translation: CASSRPGTDYGYTF.

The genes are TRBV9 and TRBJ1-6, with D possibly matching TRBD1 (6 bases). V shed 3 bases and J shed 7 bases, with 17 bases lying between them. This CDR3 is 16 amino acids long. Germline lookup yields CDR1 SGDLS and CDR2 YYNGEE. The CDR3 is CASSENPGQHNSPLHF. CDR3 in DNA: TGTGCCAGCAGCGAGAATCCGGGACAACACAATTCACCCCTCCACTTT.

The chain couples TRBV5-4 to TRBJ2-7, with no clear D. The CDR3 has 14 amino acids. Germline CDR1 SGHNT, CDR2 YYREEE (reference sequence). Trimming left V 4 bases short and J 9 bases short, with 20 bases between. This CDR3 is CASSQMTGSDGQYF. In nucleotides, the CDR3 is TGTGCCAGCAGCCAGATGACTGGGTCTGATGGGCAGTACTTC.

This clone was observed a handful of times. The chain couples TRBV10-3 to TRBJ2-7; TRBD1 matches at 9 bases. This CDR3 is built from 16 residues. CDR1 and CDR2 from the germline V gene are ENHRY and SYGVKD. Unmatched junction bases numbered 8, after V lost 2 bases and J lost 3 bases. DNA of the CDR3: TGTGCCATCAGTGAGGTTCAAGGGACAGGGAACTACGAGCAGTACTTC. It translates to CAISEVQGTGNYEQYF.